A single sample gave rise to the 17 T cell receptor beta chains below, sequenced in a study of blood T cell repertoires in COVID-19. Sequenced by immunoSEQ multiplex PCR; TCRdb stores in-frame clones only, minus some. Of a few hundred thousand clones in the sample, around 86% were seen once. The sample taken for sequencing was peripheral blood. All receptors derive from a man older than 75 with acute or convalescent COVID-19.

Regarding this clone: The sample holds other DNA sequences that translate to the same CDR3. CDR3 region: CASSYRGSNYGYTF. The CDR3 DNA follows: TGTGCCAGCAGTTACAGGGGGTCTAACTATGGCTACACCTTC. This chain joins TRBV6-5 and TRBJ1-2; the D gene is possibly TRBD1 (6 bases). The CDR3 is 14 residues long. V gave up 2 bases and J gave up 0 bases, with 7 bases separating them. Germline loops: CDR1 MNHEY, CDR2 SVGAGI.

A remark on this clone: This CDR3 is also generated by other DNA sequences in the sample. The CDR3 coding sequence is TGTGCCAGCAAAGGGAGGGAAGGAGAAAAACTGTTTTTT. This encodes CASKGREGEKLFF. This rearrangement joins TRBV6-6 to TRBJ1-4; unclear D gene. CDR1 is MNHNY, CDR2 SVGAGI, per germline (reference sequence). The CDR3 covers 13 residues. The germline V and J ends were trimmed by 7 bases and 8 bases, with 14 bases remaining between them.

J is TRBJ2-3 and V is TRBV5-1, with 7 bases lining up with TRBD1. With V trimmed by 3 bases and J by 0 bases, 4 bases remained unmatched. Germline V gene data show CDR1 as SGHRS and CDR2 as YFSETQ. The CDR3 runs 15 residues. CDR3 in DNA: TGCGCCAGCAGCTCAGGGGGATACAGCACAGATACGCAGTATTTT. The encoded protein is CASSSGGYSTDTQYF.

This chain joins TRBV6-5 and TRBJ2-7; D perhaps matches TRBD1 (6 bases). The CDR3 runs to 13 residues. Per the germline V gene, CDR1 is MNHEY and CDR2 is SVGAGI. Between the trimmed V and J ends, which lost 6 bases and 4 bases, there was a span of 13 bases. Here the CDR3 reads CASSPSRGYEQYF. For the CDR3, the DNA is TGTGCCAGCAGCCCCTCGAGGGGGTACGAGCAGTACTTC.

The rearrangement links TRBV5-5 to TRBJ2-1; perhaps TRBD2 as D (5 bases). Trimming took off 5 bases at V and 10 bases at J, with 13 bases between the two ends. The CDR3 covers 12 residues. Germline CDR1 reads SGHKS; CDR2 reads YYEKEE (reference sequence). CDR3 amino acids: CASRLEWREQFF. The CDR3 region has the DNA TGTGCCAGCAGACTAGAGTGGCGGGAGCAGTTCTTC. The entire variable domain, with the rest obtained from reference TRBV5-5 and TRBJ2-1, is as follows: DAGVTQSPTHLIKTRGQQVTLRCSPISGHKSVSWYQQVLGQGPQFIFQYYEKEERGRGNFPDRFSARQFPNYSSELNVNALLLGDSALYLCASRLEWREQFFGPGTRLTVL.

The chain links TRBV5-4 to TRBJ1-2, with 7 bases fitting TRBD1. The CDR3 has 13 residues. Per the germline V gene, CDR1 is SGHNT and CDR2 is YYREEE (reference sequence). J lost 9 bases, V lost 4 bases, and 9 bases had no gene match. In DNA form, the CDR3 reads TGTGCCAGCAGCGACAGACAGGGCGTTAGCTACACCTTC. Protein: CASSDRQGVSYTF.

The genes are TRBV7-9 and TRBJ2-1; 9 bases fit TRBD2. The CDR3 has 13 residues. Germline CDR1 reads SEHNR; CDR2 reads FQNEAQ (reference sequence). Trimming at V came to 5 bases and at J to 10 bases, leaving 6 bases not matched to a gene. Here the CDR3 DNA reads TGTGCCAGCAGCGAGACTAGCGGCGGGGAGCAGTTCTTC. Encoded protein: CASSETSGGEQFF. The full variable domain, rest sourced from reference TRBV7-9 and TRBJ2-1, is DTGVSQNPRHKITKRGQNVTFRCDPISEHNRLYWYRQTLGQGPEFLTYFQNEAQLEKSRLLSDRFSAERPKGSFSTLEIQRTEQGDSAMYLCASSETSGGEQFFGPGTRLTVL.

This chain connects TRBV6-4 to TRBJ2-4, with D perhaps matching TRBD2 (6 bases). CDR3 length: 16 residues. CDR1 and CDR2 from the germline V gene are MRHNA and SNTAGT. V was cut by 3 bases and J by 0 bases, with 12 bases left in between. CDR3 amino acids: CASSERGGLAKNIQYF. In DNA, the CDR3 is TGTGCCAGCAGTGAGCGGGGAGGCCTAGCCAAAAACATTCAGTACTTC.

This clone is categorized as medium-sized. The V and J genes are TRBV28 and TRBJ2-7; a weak D match, TRBD2 (6 bases). The CDR3 is made up of 14 amino acids. V was shortened by 6 bases and J by 5 bases, with 17 bases between the two germline ends. Germline loops: CDR1 MDHEN, CDR2 SYDVKM. For the CDR3, the DNA is TGTGCCAGCAGCCGCGGAGGGCGAGAGCACGAGCAGTACTTC. Translation: CASSRGGREHEQYF. Full variable domain (remainder filled in from reference TRBV28 and TRBJ2-7): DVKVTQSSRYLVKRTGEKVFLECVQDMDHENMFWYRQDPGLGLRLIYFSYDVKMKEKGDIPEGYSVSREKKERFSLILESASTNQTSMYLCASSRGGREHEQYFGPGTRLTVT.

The CDR3 protein is CASSFGSGAQETQYF. The CDR3 nucleotides are TGTGCCAGCAGCTTCGGTAGCGGGGCTCAAGAGACCCAGTACTTC. The chain employs TRBV5-4 and TRBJ2-5; 8 nucleotides line up with TRBD2. V lost 2 bases, J lost 2 bases, and 5 bases stayed unmatched. The germline V gene has CDR1 SGHNT and CDR2 YYREEE (reference sequence). CDR3 length: 15 amino acids.

For the CDR3, the DNA is TGTGCCAGCAGCCCTCCTGACTCGTGGAACACTGAAGCTTTCTTT. Translating gives CASSPPDSWNTEAFF. V and J are TRBV7-6 and TRBJ1-1; no firm D call. CDR3 length: 15 amino acids. Germline CDR1 and CDR2: SGHVS and FNYEAQ. V lost 5 bases and J 1 base, leaving 14 bases between the germline ends.

V gene TRBV10-3 combines with J gene TRBJ1-1; D unclear. Germline CDR1 ENHRY, CDR2 SYGVKD. This CDR3 has 16 amino acids. V lost 0 bases and J 9 bases, leaving 20 bases between the germline ends. The CDR3 sequence: CAISESVSGPGGKAFF. The DNA of the CDR3 is TGTGCCATCAGTGAGTCCGTCAGCGGGCCAGGCGGGAAAGCTTTCTTT.

The chain couples TRBV6-2 or TRBV6-3 to TRBJ1-3, with 7 bases fitting TRBD1. Unmatched junction bases numbered 2, after V lost 2 bases and J lost 4 bases. Germline lookup yields CDR1 MNHEY and CDR2 SVGEGT. CDR3 length: 14 residues. The CDR3 is CASSYTGAGNTIYF. Written as DNA, the CDR3 is TGTGCCAGCAGTTACACAGGGGCCGGAAACACCATATATTTT.

The V call is TRBV29-1, the J call TRBJ2-7; D not resolved. The V and J ends lost 6 bases and 4 bases respectively, with 10 bases between them. This CDR3 spans 11 amino acids. Per germline, CDR1 SQVTM and CDR2 ANQGSEA. Here the CDR3 DNA reads TGCAGCGTCCGATTAGTGTACGAGCAGTACTTC. Its translation: CSVRLVYEQYF.

The V call is TRBV5-1, the J call TRBJ1-4; perhaps TRBD1 as D (6 bases). With 1 base removed from V and 5 bases from J, the gap between germline ends came to 12 bases. From germline, CDR1 is SGHRS and CDR2 YFSETQ. This CDR3 has 15 amino acids. The CDR3, as DNA: TGCGCCAGCAGCTTGCGCGCTGGGACAAATGAAAAACTGTTTTTT. This translates into CASSLRAGTNEKLFF.

The chain combines TRBV4-3 with TRBJ1-4; possible D gene TRBD1, 6 bases. Trimming shortened V by 0 bases and J by 4 bases, and 15 bases separated the two germline ends. Looked up from germline, CDR1 is LGHNA and CDR2 is YSLEER. The CDR3 is made up of 17 amino acids. In DNA form, the CDR3 reads TGCGCCAGCAGCCAAGACTACCGGACAGCCTATAATGAAAAACTGTTTTTT. The encoded protein is CASSQDYRTAYNEKLFF.

V and J are TRBV12-5 and TRBJ2-1; 15 bases map to TRBD2. Germline V gives CDR1 LGHNT, CDR2 FRNRAP. This CDR3 region has 19 residues. V lost 2 bases and J lost 2; bases outside the gene matches: 7. The CDR3 here is CASGLSGTSGGSPYNEQFF. The CDR3 DNA follows: TGTGCTAGTGGTTTGTCCGGGACTAGCGGGGGGAGTCCCTACAATGAGCAGTTCTTC.